Listed below are T cell receptor beta chains from one sample, sequenced in a study of T cell responses to AZD1222 COVID-19 vaccine. Sequenced by immunoSEQ multiplex PCR; TCRdb stores in-frame clones only, minus some. Seen here are about 130,000 clones, roughly 85% observed once, and the top ten hold roughly 8.7%. Here the sequenced sample was peripheral blood, taken 28 days after the second dose of the MenACWY control vaccine. These receptors came from an adult who received the MenACWY meningococcal vaccine as a control. Both conserved end residues are part of each CDR3. The D gene is left open where the match is weak. Clone size is given for some rows only: seen once, a few or many times, or a class if the clone is expanded.

CDR3 protein: CASSSGDTKGYGYTF; CDR3 DNA: TGTGCCAGCAGCTCCGGGGATACGAAGGGTTATGGCTACACCTTC; V gene: TRBV9; D gene: -; J gene: TRBJ1-2; clone size: -
CDR3 protein: CASTRSGQIYGYTF; CDR3 DNA: TGTGCCAGCACTCGATCCGGACAGATCTATGGCTACACCTTC; V gene: TRBV28; D gene: -; J gene: TRBJ1-2; clone size: -
CDR3 protein: CASSLMLGQPYQETQYF; CDR3 DNA: TGTGCCAGCAGTTTAATGCTTGGGCAGCCGTACCAAGAGACCCAGTACTTC; V gene: TRBV28; D gene: -; J gene: TRBJ2-5; clone size: -
CDR3 protein: CASSSLRQAQEKLFF; CDR3 DNA: TGTGCCAGCAGCTCTCTTCGACAAGCCCAGGAAAAACTGTTTTTT; V gene: TRBV5-6; D gene: -; J gene: TRBJ1-4; clone size: -
CDR3 protein: CASSGLAGAGSYEQYF; CDR3 DNA: TGTGCCAGCAGTGGACTAGCGGGAGCAGGTTCCTACGAGCAGTACTTC; V gene: TRBV6-1; D gene: TRBD2; J gene: TRBJ2-7; clone size: -
CDR3 protein: CASSLVAGAEETQYF; CDR3 DNA: TGTGCCAGCAGCTTAGTGGCAGGGGCGGAGGAGACCCAGTACTTC; V gene: TRBV7-6; D gene: -; J gene: TRBJ2-5; clone size: -
CDR3 protein: CATSVPVNGELFF; CDR3 DNA: TGTGCCACCAGTGTACCGGTTAACGGGGAGCTGTTTTTT; V gene: TRBV24-1; D gene: -; J gene: TRBJ2-2; clone size: -
CDR3 protein: CASSLLAQNQPQHF; CDR3 DNA: TGTGCCAGCAGTTTACTCGCACAAAATCAGCCCCAGCATTTT; V gene: TRBV28; D gene: -; J gene: TRBJ1-5; clone size: -
CDR3 protein: CASIWAVTASNEQFF; CDR3 DNA: TGTGCCAGCATTTGGGCGGTGACGGCATCTAATGAGCAGTTCTTC; V gene: TRBV6-5; D gene: -; J gene: TRBJ2-1; clone size: few
CDR3 protein: CATSVQGGTDTQYF; CDR3 DNA: TGTGCCACCAGTGTACAGGGTGGCACAGATACGCAGTATTTT; V gene: TRBV24-1; D gene: -; J gene: TRBJ2-3; clone size: -
CDR3 protein: CASRRQGGSGELFF; CDR3 DNA: TGTGCCAGCAGAAGACAGGGGGGATCGGGGGAGCTGTTTTTT; V gene: TRBV27; D gene: TRBD1; J gene: TRBJ2-2; clone size: -
CDR3 protein: CASSLGRGFDGYTF; CDR3 DNA: TGTGCCAGCAGCTTGGGTCGGGGGTTTGATGGCTACACCTTC; V gene: TRBV7-9; D gene: -; J gene: TRBJ1-2; clone size: -
CDR3 protein: CASSLRGLGYGYTF; CDR3 DNA: TGTGCCAGCAGTTTAAGGGGGCTTGGCTATGGCTACACCTTC; V gene: TRBV28; D gene: TRBD1; J gene: TRBJ1-2; clone size: -
CDR3 protein: CASSPDTGGHYGYTF; CDR3 DNA: TGCGCCAGCAGCCCGGACACAGGGGGCCACTATGGCTACACCTTC; V gene: TRBV4-3; D gene: TRBD1; J gene: TRBJ1-2; clone size: -
CDR3 protein: CASFGPLNTEAFF; CDR3 DNA: TGTGCCAGTTTCGGACCCTTGAACACTGAAGCTTTCTTT; V gene: TRBV28; D gene: -; J gene: TRBJ1-1; clone size: few
CDR3 protein: CASSQGGDSPLHF; CDR3 DNA: TGTGCCAGCAGCCAAGGCGGGGATTCACCCCTCCACTTT; V gene: TRBV4-2; D gene: -; J gene: TRBJ1-6; clone size: many
CDR3 protein: CASSRTGTSGNTIYF; CDR3 DNA: TGTGCCAGCAGCCGAACCGGGACATCTGGAAACACCATATATTTT; V gene: TRBV28; D gene: -; J gene: TRBJ1-3; clone size: -
CDR3 protein: CASSSGQGKNSPLHF; CDR3 DNA: TGTGCCAGCAGCTCGGGACAGGGGAAAAATTCACCCCTCCACTTT; V gene: TRBV11-2; D gene: TRBD1; J gene: TRBJ1-6; clone size: -
CDR3 protein: CASRLTGTMTPDTQYF; CDR3 DNA: TGTGCCAGCAGATTAACCGGGACAATGACCCCAGATACGCAGTATTTT; V gene: TRBV13; D gene: -; J gene: TRBJ2-3; clone size: -
CDR3 protein: CASSLGTVGGETQYF; CDR3 DNA: TGTGCCAGCAGTCTCGGGACAGTTGGCGGTGAGACCCAGTACTTC; V gene: TRBV11-2; D gene: TRBD1; J gene: TRBJ2-5; clone size: -
CDR3 protein: CASSPAWGSSYNEQFF; CDR3 DNA: TGTGCCAGCAGTCCCGCCTGGGGGAGCTCCTACAATGAGCAGTTCTTC; V gene: TRBV6-2/TRBV6-3; D gene: -; J gene: TRBJ2-1; clone size: few
CDR3 protein: CASSFGQLDTQYF; CDR3 DNA: TGTGCCAGCAGTTTCGGCCAATTGGATACGCAGTATTTT; V gene: TRBV6-5; D gene: -; J gene: TRBJ2-3; clone size: -
CDR3 protein: CASSERRPGTSPLYF; CDR3 DNA: TGTGCCAGCAGTGAACGGCGTCCCGGGACTAGCCCCTTGTATTTT; V gene: TRBV2; D gene: TRBD2; J gene: TRBJ2-3; clone size: -
CDR3 protein: CASTLSVENEKLFF; CDR3 DNA: TGTGCCAGCACCCTGTCGGTTGAGAATGAAAAACTGTTTTTT; V gene: TRBV7-9; D gene: -; J gene: TRBJ1-4; clone size: -
CDR3 protein: CASARGQHQETQYF; CDR3 DNA: TGTGCCAGCGCCAGGGGGCAACACCAAGAGACCCAGTACTTC; V gene: TRBV5-6; D gene: TRBD1; J gene: TRBJ2-5; clone size: -
CDR3 protein: CASSPQQGYYGYTF; CDR3 DNA: TGTGCCAGCTCACCACAACAGGGTTATTATGGCTACACCTTC; V gene: TRBV18; D gene: -; J gene: TRBJ1-2; clone size: -
CDR3 protein: CASSEASGRVTDTQYF; CDR3 DNA: TGTGCCAGCAGCGAGGCTAGCGGGAGGGTAACAGATACGCAGTATTTT; V gene: TRBV9; D gene: TRBD2; J gene: TRBJ2-3; clone size: -
CDR3 protein: CASSFSISSAEAFF; CDR3 DNA: TGTGCCAGCAGTTTTAGTATTAGTTCGGCTGAAGCTTTCTTT; V gene: TRBV27; D gene: -; J gene: TRBJ1-1; clone size: -
CDR3 protein: CSGGGLTYGYTF; CDR3 DNA: TGCAGCGGGGGGGGTTTAACTTATGGCTACACCTTC; V gene: TRBV29-1; D gene: -; J gene: TRBJ1-2; clone size: -
CDR3 protein: CASSAFNSWSTEAFF; CDR3 DNA: TGTGCCAGCAGCGCCTTTAATTCGTGGAGCACTGAAGCTTTCTTT; V gene: TRBV9; D gene: -; J gene: TRBJ1-1; clone size: few
CDR3 protein: CASSFLGDTEAFF; CDR3 DNA: TGTGCCAGCAGCTTTCTCGGGGACACTGAAGCTTTCTTT; V gene: TRBV7-9; D gene: -; J gene: TRBJ1-1; clone size: -
CDR3 protein: CASNREYNSPLHF; CDR3 DNA: TGTGCCAGTAACAGGGAGTATAATTCACCCCTCCACTTT; V gene: TRBV19; D gene: -; J gene: TRBJ1-6; clone size: -
CDR3 protein: CASSPTDSLGQFF; CDR3 DNA: TGTGCCAGCTCCCCGACCGACAGTTTGGGGCAGTTCTTC; V gene: TRBV18; D gene: -; J gene: TRBJ2-1; clone size: once
CDR3 protein: CASSLENPTGYDEQFF; CDR3 DNA: TGTGCCAGCAGCTTAGAGAACCCGACAGGGTACGATGAGCAGTTCTTC; V gene: TRBV11-2; D gene: TRBD1; J gene: TRBJ2-1; clone size: -
CDR3 protein: CASSAGIIIGTPYNEQFF; CDR3 DNA: TGCGCCAGCAGCGCCGGGATAATAATAGGGACACCATACAATGAGCAGTTCTTC; V gene: TRBV5-1; D gene: -; J gene: TRBJ2-1; clone size: -
CDR3 protein: CATSDRVRDSWRAFF; CDR3 DNA: TGTGCCACCAGTGATCGAGTCCGGGACAGTTGGCGTGCTTTCTTT; V gene: TRBV24-1; D gene: TRBD1; J gene: TRBJ1-1; clone size: -
CDR3 protein: CASSPNLGAATMNYGYTF; CDR3 DNA: TGTGCCAGCAGTCCCAATTTAGGGGCAGCTACCATGAACTATGGCTACACCTTC; V gene: TRBV28; D gene: -; J gene: TRBJ1-2; clone size: -
CDR3 protein: CASSPRGIGGYTF; CDR3 DNA: TGTGCCAGCAGTCCGAGAGGCATAGGTGGCTACACCTTC; V gene: TRBV27; D gene: -; J gene: TRBJ1-2; clone size: -